This T cell receptor beta chain was obtained from a study of blood T cell repertoires in COVID-19. The CDR3 contains 13 residues. Germline V CDR1 and CDR2: MNHEY, SVGAGI. J gave up 4 bases and V 6 bases, and 5 bases lay outside the gene matches. How the authors handled the data: Estimation of nucleated cell counts was performed using reference gene primer amplification. Libraries were prepared by immunoSEQ multiplex PCR; TCRdb keeps only in-frame clonotypes and omits some of them. V and J calls and clone size are as listed in that table; D and trimming were resolved from the DNA. Of about 140,000 clones in the sample, roughly four fifths are singletons; the top ten hold roughly 10%.

The specimen was peripheral blood. The clonotype originates from a woman of 80 years or more in a cohort sampled during active or convalescent COVID-19. V usage is TRBV6-5 and J usage is TRBJ2-7; 8 bases agree with TRBD1. The CDR3 coding sequence is TGTGCCAGCAGAAAGACAGGGGAATACGAGCAGTACGTC. It specifies CASRKTGEYEQYV.